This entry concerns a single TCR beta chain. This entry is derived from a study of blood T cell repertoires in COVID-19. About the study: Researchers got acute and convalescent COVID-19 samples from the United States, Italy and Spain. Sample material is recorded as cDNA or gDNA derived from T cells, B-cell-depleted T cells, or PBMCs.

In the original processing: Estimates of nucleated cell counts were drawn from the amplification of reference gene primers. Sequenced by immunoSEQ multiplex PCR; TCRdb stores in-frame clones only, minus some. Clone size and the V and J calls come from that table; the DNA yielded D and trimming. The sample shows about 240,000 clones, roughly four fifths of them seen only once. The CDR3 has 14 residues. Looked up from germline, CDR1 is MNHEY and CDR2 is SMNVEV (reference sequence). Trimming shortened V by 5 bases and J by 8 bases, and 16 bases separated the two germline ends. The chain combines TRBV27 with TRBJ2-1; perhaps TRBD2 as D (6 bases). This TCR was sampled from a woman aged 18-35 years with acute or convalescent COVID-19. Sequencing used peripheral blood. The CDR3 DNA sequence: TGTGCCAGCAGTGGACTAAGGAGAATCGATGAGCAGTTCTTC. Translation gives CASSGLRRIDEQFF.